These T cell receptor beta chains were read from a single sample in a study of blood T cell repertoires in COVID-19. Using immunoSEQ multiplex PCR, the repertoire was profiled, and TCRdb retains in-frame clones only, with some absent. Here the sample spans a few hundred thousand clones, more than 80% being singletons. Material for sequencing was peripheral blood. These receptors all come from a man aged 35 to 55 with acute or convalescent COVID-19. The CDR3 runs from the conserved cysteine through the conserved F or W. The order of the fields is V gene, J gene, CDR3 protein.

>TRBV28|TRBJ2-4
CASNKRGAKNIQYF
>TRBV2|TRBJ2-1
CASTYLAGNEQFF
>TRBV19|TRBJ2-5
CASSIFRETQYF
>TRBV6-6|TRBJ1-5
CASSYSATGRDQPQHF
>TRBV10-3|TRBJ2-1
CAIQTSGAYNEQFF
>TRBV20-1|TRBJ1-1
CSARGHQNLNTEAFF
>TRBV11-1|TRBJ2-5
CASSLLSYSETQYF
>TRBV7-3|TRBJ2-1
CASSPRTSGQGAYNEQFF
>TRBV9|TRBJ1-2
CASSAQSPGVCTF
>TRBV10-3|TRBJ2-2
CAIRPPVGTNTGELFF
>TRBV27|TRBJ2-7
CASSLRARLSYEQYF
>TRBV27|TRBJ2-7
CASKDRVGVSSYEQYF
>TRBV9|TRBJ2-1
CASSVGDSSYNEQFF
>TRBV6-5|TRBJ2-6
CASSYMRAGANVLTF
>TRBV7-2|TRBJ1-1
CASSFTGSGEAFF
>TRBV15|TRBJ2-6
CATSRTGTGANVLTF
>TRBV5-6|TRBJ2-3
CASSLLGATLTDTQYF
>TRBV4-1|TRBJ1-5
CASSQAPAGTHSNQPQHF
>TRBV2|TRBJ1-5
CASSAGNQPQHF
>TRBV6-1|TRBJ2-7
CASSERTGMVYEQYF
>TRBV2|TRBJ2-7
CASSARGLGEQYF
>TRBV7-9|TRBJ2-7
CASSLAGAGVSPYEQYF
>TRBV11-2|TRBJ2-1
CASSSSGLNNEQFF
>TRBV3-1/TRBV3-2|TRBJ1-4
CASSQETGAGEKLFF
>TRBV5-6|TRBJ1-6
CASSWGQTNSPLHF
>TRBV7-9|TRBJ1-5
CASSFAQGEPQHF
>TRBV5-4|TRBJ2-5
CASSSWTSGGEETQYF
>TRBV10-2|TRBJ1-5
CASSHPPTGDSNQPQHF
>TRBV5-4|TRBJ1-1
CASLQGERNTEAFF
>TRBV14|TRBJ2-7
CASSPTGRHYEQYF
>TRBV6-5|TRBJ2-2
CASSPGGELFF
>TRBV3-1/TRBV3-2|TRBJ2-1
CASTGTRRNEQFF
>TRBV13|TRBJ2-3
CASSLGGGVGDTQYF
>TRBV3-1/TRBV3-2|TRBJ1-5
CASSQWDRVNQPQHF
>TRBV28|TRBJ2-1
CASSTPLAASYNEQFF
>TRBV5-6|TRBJ1-4
CASSYYDTGTAKLFF
>TRBV9|TRBJ1-6
CASSVEGAYSPLHF
>TRBV29-1|TRBJ2-2
CSVERDISTGELFF
>TRBV2|TRBJ2-7
CASSTPGTTYSYEQYF
>TRBV5-1|TRBJ2-1
CASSLGAGVAYNEQFF
>TRBV4-1|TRBJ1-2
CASSQDLFPLRSRYTF
>TRBV30|TRBJ1-6
CAWSVQSSTLHF
>TRBV7-2|TRBJ2-1
CASSWGLADYNEQFF
>TRBV12-3/TRBV12-4|TRBJ2-4
CASSLGQGNIQYF
>TRBV5-1|TRBJ2-1
CASTETGRDYNEQFF
>TRBV28|TRBJ1-2
CASRPTGTGIYGYTF
>TRBV18|TRBJ2-1
CASSGQGWGEQFF
>TRBV4-2|TRBJ1-1
CASSQEEGVRTEAFF
>TRBV7-2|TRBJ1-6
CASSLAAGKGSYNSPLHF